These 17 T cell receptor beta chains originate from one sample sequenced in a study of T cell responses to AZD1222 COVID-19 vaccine. Libraries were prepared by immunoSEQ multiplex PCR; TCRdb keeps only in-frame clonotypes and omits some of them. The sample yields about 130,000 clones, about 82% seen once. The sample in question was peripheral blood, obtained on day 0 of AZD1222 vaccination. Receptor source: an adult in good health.

This chain links TRBV3-1 (or the pseudogene TRBV3-2) with TRBJ2-7; D is unresolved. The CDR3 runs 16 residues. Germline CDR1 is LGHDT and CDR2 is YNNKEL (reference sequence). The V end lost 1 base, the J end lost 6 bases, and 19 bases lay between the germline ends. This CDR3 reads CASSQGFSGPSLEQYF. In DNA, the CDR3 is TGTGCCAGCAGCCAAGGTTTTTCAGGACCTTCCCTCGAGCAGTACTTC.

The chain combines TRBV25-1 with TRBJ2-7; D may be TRBD1 (6 bases). The germline CDR1 and CDR2 sequences are MGHDK and SYGVNS. This CDR3 spans 13 amino acids. V was shortened by 5 bases and J by 1 base, with 9 bases between the two germline ends. Here the CDR3 reads CASSLTGSYEQYF. The CDR3 nucleotides are TGTGCCAGCAGTTTGACAGGTTCCTACGAGCAGTACTTC.

V and J are TRBV29-1 and TRBJ2-2; D tentatively fits TRBD1 or TRBD2 (5 bases each). V lost 7 bases and J lost 1, with 19 bases in between. The germline V gene has CDR1 SQVTM and CDR2 ANQGSEA. The CDR3 totals 16 residues. CDR3 coding DNA: TGCAGCGCGACGGGACGGCTCAAAGGGAACACCGGGGAGCTGTTTTTT. Its protein product is CSATGRLKGNTGELFF.

The V gene is TRBV27, the J gene TRBJ2-7; D not resolved. The CDR3 sequence is 11 residues long. Germline assignment: CDR1 MNHEY and CDR2 SMNVEV (reference sequence). V shed 5 bases and J shed 4 bases, with 6 bases lying between them. The chain's CDR3 is CASSGRYEQYF. The CDR3 bases are TGTGCCAGCAGTGGCAGATACGAGCAGTACTTC.

The V and J genes are TRBV10-3 and TRBJ1-2; D ambiguous. V was pared by 0 bases and J by 4 bases, with 12 bases between. This CDR3 is 15 amino acids long. Germline-derived CDR1 and CDR2 are ENHRY and SYGVKD. CDR3 region: CAISESGTEFYGYTF. In DNA form, the CDR3 reads TGTGCCATCAGTGAGTCGGGAACGGAATTCTATGGCTACACCTTC.

This clone was seen once. The V and J genes are TRBV6-5 and TRBJ1-1; D is undetermined. V shed 6 bases and J shed 0 bases, with 8 bases lying between them. Germline CDR1 reads MNHEY; CDR2 reads SVGAGI. The CDR3 totals 13 residues. The CDR3 is CASRGVLNTEAFF. DNA of the CDR3: TGTGCCAGCAGGGGTGTCCTGAACACTGAAGCTTTCTTT.

This clone has a handful of counts. The CDR3 nucleotides read TGCGCCAGCAGCTTGGGTTCGGACAGGCTTTCCTACGAGCAGTACTTC. This gives the protein CASSLGSDRLSYEQYF. The V gene is TRBV5-1, the J gene TRBJ2-7; 7 bases map to TRBD1. V was clipped by 0 bases and J by 1 base; unmatched bases: 7. CDR1 and CDR2 from the germline V gene are SGHRS and YFSETQ. The CDR3 loop spans 16 amino acids.

The chain couples TRBV4-2 to TRBJ1-3, with 9 bases that match TRBD1. The germline V gene encodes CDR1 LGHNA and CDR2 YNFKEQ. The junction had 3 bases not matched to a gene; V was cut back by 2 bases and J by 4 bases. The CDR3 runs to 15 residues. The CDR3 DNA is TGTGCCAGCAGCCAACGAACAGGGGGCGGAAACACCATATATTTT. Its protein is CASSQRTGGGNTIYF.

This chain links TRBV3-1 (or the pseudogene TRBV3-2) with TRBJ1-4, with D maybe TRBD1 (5 bases). The germline V gene encodes CDR1 LGHDT and CDR2 YNNKEL (reference sequence). This CDR3 has 16 amino acids. The ends were cut back, 8 bases at V and 8 bases at J, with 24 bases in the middle. The CDR3 region is CASGEGKRTIREKLFF. CDR3 in DNA: TGTGCCAGCGGGGAGGGGAAGCGAACAATTCGGGAAAAACTGTTTTTT.

The chain combines TRBV5-6 with TRBJ2-5; the match to TRBD2 covers 7 bases. CDR3 length: 14 residues. Germline values: CDR1 SGHDT, CDR2 YYEEEE. The trim removed 0 bases at V and 5 bases at J, leaving 4 bases unmatched. The CDR3 is CASSLGAGRETQYF. In nucleotides, the CDR3 is TGTGCCAGCAGCTTGGGAGCGGGACGGGAGACCCAGTACTTC.

V usage is TRBV2 and J usage is TRBJ2-3; perhaps TRBD2 as D (6 bases). CDR3 length: 13 amino acids. The ends were cut back, 6 bases at V and 5 bases at J, with 12 bases in the middle. CDR1 is SNHLY, CDR2 FYNNEI, per germline. This CDR3 reads CASRAGREDTQYF. The CDR3 nucleotides are TGTGCCAGCAGAGCGGGCAGGGAAGATACGCAGTATTTT.

This sequence joins TRBV24-1 and TRBJ2-2; 7 bases are shared with TRBD1. The CDR3 sequence is 14 residues long. Trimming at V came to 9 bases and at J to 7 bases, leaving 10 bases not matched to a gene. CDR1 KGHDR and CDR2 SFDVKD come from the germline V gene. The CDR3, as DNA: TGTGCCACCGGGCAGGGGGACCGGGACGGGGAGCTGTTTTTT. This codes for CATGQGDRDGELFF.

This clone was counted a few times. V usage is TRBV7-9 and J usage is TRBJ2-2; no firm D call. From germline, CDR1 is SEHNR and CDR2 FQNEAQ (reference sequence). V gave up 5 bases and J gave up 9 bases, with 16 bases separating them. CDR3 size: 14 residues. The CDR3 sequence is CASSLGRRLRELFF. The CDR3 region has the DNA TGTGCCAGCAGCCTTGGACGGCGATTAAGGGAGCTGTTTTTT.

The chain is built from TRBV6-5 and TRBJ1-2; TRBD1 might be the D (6 bases). This CDR3 comprises 14 residues. Germline values: CDR1 MNHEY, CDR2 SVGAGI. The germline V and J ends were trimmed by 4 bases and 2 bases, with 11 bases remaining between them. The CDR3 nucleotides read TGTGCCAGCAGTTTCGACGGGGGCAACTATGGCTACACCTTC. It is translated as CASSFDGGNYGYTF.

The chain couples TRBV5-1 to TRBJ1-2; TRBD1 is a possible D gene (6 bases). Germline loops: CDR1 SGHRS, CDR2 YFSETQ. V was pared by 4 bases and J by 7 bases, with 14 bases between. This CDR3 contains 13 residues. CDR3 nucleotide sequence: TGCGCCAGCAGCCTAGGGGGTAGCGGTGGCTACACCTTC. Translating it yields CASSLGGSGGYTF. Supplemented by reference TRBV5-1 and TRBJ1-2, the full variable domain reads KAGVTQTPRYLIKTRGQQVTLSCSPISGHRSVSWYQQTPGQGLQFLFEYFSETQRNKGNFPGRFSGRQFSNSRSEMNVSTLELGDSALYLCASSLGGSGGYTFGSGTRLTVV.

The chain combines TRBV6-5 with TRBJ2-5; TRBD1 matches at 7 bases. Trimming at V came to 2 bases and at J to 4 bases, leaving 7 bases not matched to a gene. The CDR3 is 15 amino acids. Germline CDR1 and CDR2: MNHEY and SVGAGI. The CDR3 coding sequence is TGTGCCAGCAGTTACACAAGCAAGGGGGCAGAGACCCAGTACTTC. It encodes CASSYTSKGAETQYF.

The V call is TRBV5-4, the J call TRBJ2-5, with D tentatively TRBD1 (5 bases). Trimming left V 1 base short and J 0 bases short, with 10 bases between. The germline CDR1 and CDR2 sequences are SGHNT and YYREEE (reference sequence). This CDR3 is built from 15 residues. The CDR3 coding sequence is TGTGCCAGCAGCTTGACAGGCAACTACCAAGAGACCCAGTACTTC. Residues: CASSLTGNYQETQYF.